The T cell receptor (beta chain) described here comes from a study of cytomegalovirus exposure and HLA in healthy donors. The assay was immunoSEQ multiplex PCR, and TCRdb's table has in-frame clones only and misses some. The sample includes around 52,000 clones, 93% seen only once; the top ten take about 6%. Note on this clone: Its specificity is not known.

The CDR3 is 15 residues long. The germline V gene has CDR1 SGHVS and CDR2 FNYEAQ. V lost 1 base and J 4 bases, leaving 11 bases between the germline ends. Findings of the study overall: In the roughly 130 validation repertoires, a later analysis found that first-cohort TCR clusters tended to co-occur. Altogether, 164 TCR beta chains were recorded as cytomegalovirus-associated.

This clonotype was obtained from a young woman in good health and CMV-seronegative. Input material: PBMCs. V gene TRBV7-6 combines with J gene TRBJ2-1, with D perhaps matching TRBD1 (7 bases). CDR3 in amino acids: CASSLEPGGYNEQFF. The CDR3 DNA sequence: TGTGCCAGCAGCTTAGAGCCAGGGGGGTACAATGAGCAGTTCTTC. Full variable domain (outside the CDR3, taken from reference TRBV7-6 and TRBJ2-1): GAGVSQSPRYKVTKRGQDVALRCDPISGHVSLYWYRQALGQGPEFLTYFNYEAQQDKSGLPNDRFSAERPEGSISTLTIQRTEQRDSAMYRCASSLEPGGYNEQFFGPGTRLTVL.